What follows describes a single T cell receptor beta chain. Its antigen is not identified. PCR amplification relied on 60 Vbeta primers (plus 13 Jbeta primers). Method: immunoSEQ multiplex PCR; TCRdb's copy keeps in-frame clones and lacks some. Here the sample table reports about 140,000 clones. The sample comes from a study of cytomegalovirus exposure and HLA in healthy donors. The wider study: HLA-typed donors contributed about 85 million unique TCRs, which were held in an early data release. The Caucasian-associated ancestry cluster held less than 85% of roughly 400 genotyped donors.

All the people who gave samples were healthy bone marrow donors. The V end lost 4 bases, the J end lost 3 bases, and 20 bases lay between the germline ends. This CDR3 is built from 17 residues. Germline assignment: CDR1 SEHNR and CDR2 FQNEAQ (reference sequence). The study's findings and limits: Across HLA loci, a later analysis found differing TCR association rates, with DRB1 most and HLA-C fewest.

The J gene is TRBJ2-3, the V gene TRBV7-9; D is possibly TRBD1 (7 bases). The TCR was taken from a woman under 30 in good health and CMV-seronegative. The sequenced material came from PBMCs. CDR3 residues: CASSSPFLTGRTDTQYF. In DNA, the CDR3 is TGTGCCAGCAGCTCCCCGTTTTTGACAGGGAGGACAGATACGCAGTATTTT.